This paragraph reports one T cell receptor beta chain. Trimming took off 5 bases at V and 8 bases at J, with 12 bases between the two ends. Germline lookup yields CDR1 SGHAT and CDR2 FQNNGV. CDR3 length equals 12 residues. Repertoires were generated with immunoSEQ multiplex PCR, while TCRdb's copy carries only in-frame clones and drops some. The data show more than 200,000 clones, around 88% seen once. The sample originates from a study of blood T cell repertoires in COVID-19. Specimen: PBMCs or T cells enriched from blood (not recorded which). The chain combines TRBV11-2 with TRBJ1-2, with unresolved D. The clonotype originates from a woman in her 30s who had recovered from COVID-19. This CDR3 reads CASSPPGGGYTF. The CDR3 DNA reads TGTGCCAGCAGCCCCCCAGGTGGGGGCTACACCTTC.